What follows are 3 T cell receptor beta chains derived from one specimen sequenced in a study of shared clonotypes between healthy human individuals. The table came from immunoSEQ multiplex PCR; TCRdb's copy has only in-frame clones and leaves some out. Seen here are roughly 1,100,000 clones, 65% to 80% observed once, and the top ten hold approximately 1.5%. What was sequenced was memory CD4+ T cells sorted from blood. Subset of the sample: CD45RA-negative fraction. These receptors originate from a man between 18 and 35 years old in good health.

The CDR3 sequence is CAISPGGANEKLFF. The CDR3 DNA sequence: TGTGCCATCAGTCCCGGGGGGGCTAATGAAAAACTGTTTTTT. V and J are TRBV10-3 and TRBJ1-4, with D tentatively TRBD1 (5 bases). The CDR3 has 14 amino acids. V gave up 5 bases and J gave up 3 bases, with 10 bases separating them. Germline CDR1 reads ENHRY; CDR2 reads SYGVKD.

This clone was seen more than once but under ten times. CDR3 protein: CATSRSKTGDSDEQYF. DNA for the CDR3: TGTGCCACCAGCAGATCGAAGACAGGGGATAGCGACGAGCAGTACTTC. The chain links TRBV15 to TRBJ2-7, with 8 positions matching TRBD1. This CDR3 has 16 amino acids. V dropped 2 bases and J dropped 5; count of bases not matched to a gene: 11. Per germline, CDR1 LNHNV and CDR2 YYDKDF (reference sequence).

Remarks on this clone: Other DNA sequences in the sample encode the same CDR3. J is TRBJ1-2 and V is TRBV29-1; 7 nucleotides line up with TRBD1. CDR1 is SQVTM and CDR2 is ANQGSEA in the germline V gene. V lost 3 bases, J lost 8 bases, and 6 bases stayed unmatched. The CDR3 spans 12 residues. CDR3 protein: CSVEEGQEGYTF. DNA for the CDR3: TGCAGCGTTGAGGAAGGACAGGAAGGCTACACCTTC.